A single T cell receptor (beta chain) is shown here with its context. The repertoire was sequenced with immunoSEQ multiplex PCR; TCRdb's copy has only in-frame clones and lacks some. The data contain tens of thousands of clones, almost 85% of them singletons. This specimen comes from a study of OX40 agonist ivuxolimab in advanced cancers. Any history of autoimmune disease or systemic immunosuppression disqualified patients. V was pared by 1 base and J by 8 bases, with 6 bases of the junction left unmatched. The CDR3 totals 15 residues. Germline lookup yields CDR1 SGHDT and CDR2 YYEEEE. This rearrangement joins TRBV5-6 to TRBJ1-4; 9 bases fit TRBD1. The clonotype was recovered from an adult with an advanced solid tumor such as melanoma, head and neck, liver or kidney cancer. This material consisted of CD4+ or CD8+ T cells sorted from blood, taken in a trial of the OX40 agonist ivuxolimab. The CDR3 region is CASSLRGQGSEKLFF. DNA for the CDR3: TGTGCCAGCAGCTTGAGGGGACAGGGTAGCGAAAAACTGTTTTTT.